This TCR beta chain was found in a study of cytomegalovirus exposure and HLA in healthy donors. General study results and limits: An apparent linkage of common viral pathogens to several of the most significant clusters emerged in a later analysis. Most TCR beta V segments were productive about 90% or about 30% of the time in an earlier analysis.

The length of the CDR3 is 15 residues. V lost 1 base, J lost 1 base, and 10 bases lay in between. Germline V gene lookup returns CDR1 MNHNY and CDR2 SVGAGI (reference sequence). The PCR was carried out with 60 Vbeta primers and 13 Jbeta primers. Sequencing used immunoSEQ multiplex PCR; TCRdb keeps in-frame clones, though not all of them. The sample consists of roughly 220,000 clones, roughly 80% of them appearing once. About this clone: Its cognate antigen is unknown.

Material: PBMCs. The source of this sequence is a man aged 25-45 years in good health and CMV-seronegative. The genes are TRBV6-6 and TRBJ1-1; D not resolved. CDR3: CASSYLVRTNTEAFF. The CDR3 nucleotides read TGTGCCAGCAGTTACTTAGTCCGAACGAACACTGAAGCTTTCTTT.